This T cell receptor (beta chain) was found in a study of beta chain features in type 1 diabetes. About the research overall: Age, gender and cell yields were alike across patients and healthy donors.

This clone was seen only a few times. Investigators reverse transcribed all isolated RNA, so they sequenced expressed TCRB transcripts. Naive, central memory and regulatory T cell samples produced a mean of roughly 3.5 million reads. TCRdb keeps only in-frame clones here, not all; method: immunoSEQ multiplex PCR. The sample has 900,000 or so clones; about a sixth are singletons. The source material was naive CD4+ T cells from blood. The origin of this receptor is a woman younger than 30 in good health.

CDR3 region: CASGLENTGELFF. The CDR3, as DNA: TGTGCCAGCGGCTTAGAGAACACCGGGGAGCTGTTTTTT. The chain is built from TRBV28 and TRBJ2-2; no firm D call. CDR1 is MDHEN, CDR2 SYDVKM, per germline. This CDR3 is built from 13 residues. V was clipped by 8 bases and J by 1 base, with 8 bases between them.